This T cell receptor (beta chain) originates from a study of Ad26.COV2.S vaccination and SARS-CoV-2 variants. Treatment here: roughly 20 received Ad26.COV2.S at low or high dose, single or two shots; about 5 received placebo; per-sample allocation not given. Repertoires come from day 63 after the first vaccine or placebo injection. This clone came up a few times. Some clones are missing from TCRdb's copy, which holds only in-frame ones; the method was immunoSEQ multiplex PCR. The sample contains hundreds of thousands of clones, roughly 85% of which appear only once. V lost 2 bases, J lost 3 bases, and 13 bases lay in between. CDR3 length: 15 amino acids. Germline V lookup: CDR1 MNHEY, CDR2 SVGAGI.

The source material was peripheral blood, sampled in a trial of Ad26.COV2.S vaccine versus placebo. The receptor's source is a person aged 18-60 years who received the Ad26.COV2.S COVID-19 vaccine or a placebo. The chain employs TRBV6-5 and TRBJ2-5; D is ambiguous. The CDR3 nucleotides read TGTGCCAGCAGTTACGTGGCAGGACCCGAAGAGACCCAGTACTTC. It is translated as CASSYVAGPEETQYF.